These T cell receptor beta chains were read from a single sample in a study of blood T cell repertoires in COVID-19. Measured with immunoSEQ multiplex PCR; TCRdb has only the in-frame clones, and not every one. The sample consists of about 89,000 clones, less than 85% of them appearing once. What was sequenced was peripheral blood. The receptor set was obtained from a woman over 75 with acute or convalescent COVID-19. Both conserved end residues are part of each CDR3. D genes are given only for firm matches. Some rows have no size entry. The others give once, few or many, or a class for an expanded clone.

TRBD1,.,TRBJ1-1,TRBV5-1,TGCGCCAGCAGCGAACAGGGGTCTTACACTGAAGCTTTCTTT,CASSEQGSYTEAFF
.,.,TRBJ1-3,TRBV5-4,TGTGCCAGCAGCCCCCAGGTCCGCGGGCCTGGAAACACCATATATTTT,CASSPQVRGPGNTIYF
.,.,TRBJ2-5,TRBV29-1,TGCAGCGTTGAGGAGGTGGAAGAGACCCAGTACTTC,CSVEEVEETQYF
TRBD2,.,TRBJ2-7,TRBV5-8,TGTGCCAGCAGCGGGACTAGCGGGGGAACTTTCTCCTACGAGCAGTACTTC,CASSGTSGGTFSYEQYF
TRBD2,.,TRBJ2-3,TRBV9,TGTGCCAGCAGCCCGGGGGGGGAAGCAGATACGCAGTATTTT,CASSPGGEADTQYF
.,once,TRBJ2-7,TRBV5-5,TGTGCCAGCAGCTTGGTCGGGAACCTCTACGAGCAGTACTTC,CASSLVGNLYEQYF
TRBD2,.,TRBJ2-3,TRBV5-1,TGCGCCAGCAGCTTCTATAGCGGGAGTGGCACAGATACGCAGTATTTT,CASSFYSGSGTDTQYF
TRBD1,.,TRBJ1-2,TRBV6-5,TGTGCCAGCAGTTCCCCAGGGGGCGCCTATGGCTACACCTTC,CASSSPGGAYGYTF
TRBD2,.,TRBJ2-7,TRBV11-2,TGTGCCAGCAGCGCTAAGGGACTAGCGGATAGCTCCTACGAGCAGTACTTC,CASSAKGLADSSYEQYF
TRBD1,.,TRBJ1-4,TRBV4-1,TGCGCCAGCAGCCAAGAGTCAGGGGGCGATAATGAAAAACTGTTTTTT,CASSQESGGDNEKLFF
.,.,TRBJ1-3,TRBV9,TGTGCCAGCAGCCTTAATCCGAGCTCTGGAAACACCATATATTTT,CASSLNPSSGNTIYF
TRBD2,.,TRBJ2-1,TRBV7-9,TGTGCCAGCAGCTTACTAGCGGGGGGGCTTGAGCAGTTCTTC,CASSLLAGGLEQFF
.,.,TRBJ1-3,TRBV5-5,TGTGCCAGCAGCGGGACATTTGCTGGAAACACCATATATTTT,CASSGTFAGNTIYF
TRBD2,.,TRBJ2-7,TRBV3-1/TRBV3-2,TGTGCCAGCAGCCAAGCCCGGGGGGGCTACGAGCAGTACTTC,CASSQARGGYEQYF
TRBD2,.,TRBJ2-1,TRBV11-3,TGTGCCAGCAGCGTGGGACTAGCGGGGGAAACTGAGCAGTTCTTC,CASSVGLAGETEQFF
.,.,TRBJ1-4,TRBV18,TGTGCCAGCTCACCACGGGGAGGTGGCACTAATGAAAAACTGTTTTTT,CASSPRGGGTNEKLFF
TRBD1,.,TRBJ2-2,TRBV12-5,TGTGCTAGGACGACACTCAGACAGGGCGGGACCGGGGAGCTGTTTTTT,CARTTLRQGGTGELFF
.,once,TRBJ1-3,TRBV11-2,TGTGCCAGCAGCTTACGAGGACCGTACGGGGGCACCATATATTTT,CASSLRGPYGGTIYF
TRBD2,.,TRBJ2-1,TRBV2,TGTGCCAGCAGTGTTAGCGGGGGGGCCTACAATGAGCAGTTCTTC,CASSVSGGAYNEQFF
.,.,TRBJ2-1,TRBV7-2,TGTGCCAGCAGCTTAGGCTTTGGTAGGGGCAATGAGCAGTTCTTC,CASSLGFGRGNEQFF
TRBD1,.,TRBJ2-2,TRBV3-1/TRBV3-2,TGTGCCAGCAGCCTTTACCGGGACAGGGCGAACACCGGGGAGCTGTTTTTT,CASSLYRDRANTGELFF
.,once,TRBJ2-5,TRBV5-5,TGTGCCAGCAGCTTCGACAGAAGAGAGACCCAGTACTTC,CASSFDRRETQYF
.,.,TRBJ2-3,TRBV6-2/TRBV6-3,TGTGCCAGCAGTCACACCGGGACTCCCGGGTACTTGGATACGCAGTATTTT,CASSHTGTPGYLDTQYF
.,.,TRBJ2-1,TRBV7-8,TGTGCCAGCAGCTTAAGGGCCAGGGTGGGTGGTGAGCAGTTCTTC,CASSLRARVGGEQFF
TRBD1,.,TRBJ2-1,TRBV4-1,TGCGCCAGCAGCCAAGCCCACGGGACAGGGATCTACAATGAGCAGTTCTTC,CASSQAHGTGIYNEQFF
.,.,TRBJ2-7,TRBV10-3,TGTGCCATCAGACCGGACAGACTTTACGAGCAGTACTTC,CAIRPDRLYEQYF
.,.,TRBJ2-1,TRBV4-1,TGCGCCAGCAGCCAAGGGATTAGCAGGGACAATGAGCAGTTCTTC,CASSQGISRDNEQFF
.,.,TRBJ1-2,TRBV18,TGTGCCAGCCGGCGGGGAGAGGCCTATGGCTACACCTTC,CASRRGEAYGYTF
TRBD1,.,TRBJ2-3,TRBV27,TGTGCCAGCAGTTTCCTCGCGATCCGCAGGGGGATAACAGATACGCAGTATTTT,CASSFLAIRRGITDTQYF
TRBD1,.,TRBJ2-7,TRBV5-5,TGTGCCAGCAGCTTGGGCCGGGACAGGCTCTACGAGCAGTACTTC,CASSLGRDRLYEQYF
TRBD1,once,TRBJ2-2,TRBV6-5,TGTGCCAGCAGTTTGATGACAGGGGTTGGCACCGGGGAGCTGTTTTTT,CASSLMTGVGTGELFF
.,once,TRBJ2-7,TRBV2,TGTGCCAGCAGCCCCAGTGGCGAGCAGTACTTC,CASSPSGEQYF
.,.,TRBJ1-2,TRBV5-1,TGCGCCAGCAGAACAAACTATGGCTACACCTTC,CASRTNYGYTF
.,.,TRBJ1-2,TRBV3-1/TRBV3-2,TGTGCCAGCAGCCCATCAGGGTCTGGCTACACCTTC,CASSPSGSGYTF
TRBD2,.,TRBJ2-7,TRBV5-4,TGTGCCAGCAGCTTGATCCGGGGAGGGCTAGTCGACGAGCAGTACTTC,CASSLIRGGLVDEQYF
TRBD1,.,TRBJ2-3,TRBV9,TGTGCCAGCAGCGCAATGGGACAGGCGAGAACAGATACGCAGTATTTT,CASSAMGQARTDTQYF
TRBD2,.,TRBJ2-1,TRBV5-4,TGTGCCAGCAGCCCAGGACTAGACTATGAGCAGTTCTTC,CASSPGLDYEQFF
.,.,TRBJ1-6,TRBV30,TGTGCCTGGACCTCTAATATTTCACCCCTCCACTTT,CAWTSNISPLHF
TRBD1,.,TRBJ1-5,TRBV2,TGTGCCAGCAGTGAATACGGGGGACAGGTCCTTAATCAGCCCCAGCATTTT,CASSEYGGQVLNQPQHF
.,.,TRBJ2-7,TRBV11-1,TGTGCCAGCAGCTTAGCCGGGAGCAGCGCCTACGAGCAGTACTTC,CASSLAGSSAYEQYF
.,.,TRBJ2-3,TRBV7-9,TGTGCCAGCAACCTAGTGACAGATACGCAGTATTTT,CASNLVTDTQYF
TRBD2,.,TRBJ2-5,TRBV3-1/TRBV3-2,TGTGCCAGCAGCCCCCGAGCTAGCGGGGGTGGAGAGACCCAGTACTTC,CASSPRASGGGETQYF